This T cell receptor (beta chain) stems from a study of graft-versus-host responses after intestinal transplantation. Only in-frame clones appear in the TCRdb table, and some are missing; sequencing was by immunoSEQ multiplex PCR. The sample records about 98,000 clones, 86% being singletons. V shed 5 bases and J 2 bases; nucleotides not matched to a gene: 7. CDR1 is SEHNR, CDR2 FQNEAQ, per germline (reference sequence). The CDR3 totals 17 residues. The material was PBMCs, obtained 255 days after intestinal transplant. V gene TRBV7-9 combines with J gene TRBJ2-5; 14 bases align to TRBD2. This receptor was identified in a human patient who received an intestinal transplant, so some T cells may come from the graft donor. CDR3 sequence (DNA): TGTGCCAGCAGCCCTACCCGGACTAGCGGGGGGCAAGAGACCCAGTACTTC. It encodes CASSPTRTSGGQETQYF.